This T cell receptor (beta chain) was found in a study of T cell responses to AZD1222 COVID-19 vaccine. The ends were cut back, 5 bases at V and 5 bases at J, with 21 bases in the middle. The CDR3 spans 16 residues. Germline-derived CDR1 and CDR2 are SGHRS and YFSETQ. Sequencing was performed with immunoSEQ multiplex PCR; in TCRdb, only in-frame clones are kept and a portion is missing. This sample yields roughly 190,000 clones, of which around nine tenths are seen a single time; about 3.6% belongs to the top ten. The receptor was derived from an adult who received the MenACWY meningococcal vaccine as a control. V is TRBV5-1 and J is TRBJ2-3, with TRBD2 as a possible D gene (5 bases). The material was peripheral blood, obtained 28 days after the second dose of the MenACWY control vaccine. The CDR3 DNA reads TGCGCCAGCAGTTCTCGCACGGCCCAACGGGGAGATACGCAGTATTTT. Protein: CASSSRTAQRGDTQYF.